The rows below give T cell receptor beta chains drawn from one sample of a study of blood T cell repertoires in COVID-19. Using immunoSEQ multiplex PCR, the repertoire was profiled, and TCRdb retains in-frame clones only, with some absent. The profile shows 90,000 or so clones, roughly 70% of them singletons. Sequenced: peripheral blood. Every receptor here comes from a woman aged 55-69 years in a cohort sampled during active or convalescent COVID-19. The conserved cysteine and the conserved F or W are not part of the CDR3 here. The order of the fields is J gene, V gene, CDR3 protein.

TRBJ2-7 | TRBV10-3 | ASAGGSYEQY
TRBJ1-1 | TRBV28 | ASSLGRTGNTEAF
TRBJ1-2 | TRBV9 | ASSVARTGFGYT
TRBJ1-6 | TRBV6-5 | ASSSQGWNSPLH
TRBJ1-5 | TRBV19 | ASSIGTVLNQPQH
TRBJ1-5 | TRBV7-2 | ASSLGDRGNQPQH
TRBJ2-7 | TRBV18 | ASSPPGGFDKY
TRBJ1-1 | TRBV6-5 | ASTTDRLGTEAF
TRBJ2-2 | TRBV2 | ASSEASGFTGELF
TRBJ2-1 | TRBV5-1 | ASSRDSVGNNEQF
TRBJ1-2 | TRBV4-2 | ASSQLSSGGYGYT
TRBJ2-3 | TRBV4-2 | ASATSGGTDTQY
TRBJ2-3 | TRBV7-2 | ASSPRGLAGGGGDTQY
TRBJ2-5 | TRBV19 | ASSMESGGRETQY
TRBJ2-1 | TRBV2 | ASRAGTGAYNEQF
TRBJ2-5 | TRBV2 | ASKLQGGETQY
TRBJ2-1 | TRBV5-1 | ASSLPGVNEQF